The 18 T cell receptor beta chains below come from one sample, sequenced in a study of T-cell reconstitution after alpha-beta-depleted transplantation in children. Unique molecular identifiers were incorporated during preparation of the TCRbeta library. TCRdb reanalysed the PCR reads using MiXCR and keeps one entry per CDR3 protein. The sample has under 750,000 distinct CDR3 sequences, 20% to 25% seen once; the top ten hold roughly an eighth. The specimen comprised PBMCs, mostly from graft donor cells, sampled 360 days after TCRalphabeta/CD19-depleted stem cell transplant. The receptor source for this set is a boy under two years old who had a stem cell transplant for acute myeloid leukemia, so the T cells may come from the graft donor.

V usage is TRBV7-8 and J usage is TRBJ2-1; 10 nucleotides align to TRBD2. Germline V CDR1 and CDR2: SGHVS, FQNEAQ. Losses at the gene ends were 4 bases for V and 2 bases for J; bases not matched to a gene: 2. This CDR3 contains 15 residues. As DNA, the CDR3 is TGTGCCAGCAGCTGGAGCGGGGGGGCCTACAATGAGCAGTTCTTC. It specifies CASSWSGGAYNEQFF. The full variable domain, completed using reference TRBV7-8 and TRBJ2-1, is GAGVSQSPRYKVAKRGQDVALRCDPISGHVSLFWYQQALGQGPEFLTYFQNEAQLDKSGLPSDRFFAERPEGSVSTLKIQRTQQEDSAVYLCASSWSGGAYNEQFFGPGTRLTVL.

In its sample, this clonotype was seen many times. The chain has TRBV7-2 and TRBJ1-2; D is perhaps TRBD1 (5 bases). The CDR3 runs 15 residues. From germline, CDR1 is SGHTA and CDR2 FQGNSA. Trimming took 5 bases from V and 2 from J, leaving 15 bases between them. The CDR3 sequence: CASSRPGGENYGYTF. The CDR3 nucleotides read TGTGCCAGCAGCCGCCCGGGGGGTGAGAACTATGGCTACACCTTC.

This rearrangement joins TRBV4-3 to TRBJ2-7; D call uncertain. Trimming removed 1 base at V and 3 bases at J, with 13 bases between. The length of the CDR3 is 15 residues. Germline values: CDR1 LGHNA, CDR2 YSLEER. The CDR3 here is CASSQALGTVYEQYF. CDR3 bases: TGCGCCAGCAGCCAAGCTTTGGGCACAGTCTACGAGCAGTACTTC.

The chain couples TRBV20-1 to TRBJ1-5, with TRBD1 matching 10 bases. The V gene's germline CDR1 is DFQATT and CDR2 SNEGSKA (reference sequence). This CDR3 spans 15 amino acids. J gave up 6 bases and V 1 base, and 6 bases lay outside the gene matches. In nucleotides, the CDR3 is TGCAGTGCTAGAGGCCCGACAGGGGGCATTCAGCCCCAGCATTTT. It translates to CSARGPTGGIQPQHF.

This chain connects TRBV19 to TRBJ1-6; tentatively, D is TRBD1 (5 bases). From germline, CDR1 is LNHDA and CDR2 SQIVND (reference sequence). This CDR3 has 13 amino acids. The ends were cut back, 7 bases at V and 9 bases at J, with 13 bases in the middle. CDR3 coding DNA: TGTGCCAGTACCGACAGTCGGAGTTCACCCCTCCACTTT. Translating it yields CASTDSRSSPLHF. Looking up the rest from reference TRBV19 and TRBJ1-6 gives the full variable domain: DGGITQSPKYLFRKEGQNVTLSCEQNLNHDAMYWYRQDPGQGLRLIYYSQIVNDFQKGDIAEGYSVSREKKESFPLTVTSAQKNPTAFYLCASTDSRSSPLHFGNGTRLTVT.

The sample holds a few counts of this clonotype. V gene TRBV5-1 combines with J gene TRBJ2-2, with a tentative D call TRBD1 (6 bases). The CDR3 extends over 15 amino acids. Germline CDR1 SGHRS, CDR2 YFSETQ. V dropped 0 bases and J dropped 5 bases, with 11 bases sitting between them. CDR3 residues: CASSLVQGTTGELFF. Written as DNA, the CDR3 is TGCGCCAGCAGCTTGGTGCAGGGGACGACCGGGGAGCTGTTTTTT. The full variable domain, rest sourced from reference TRBV5-1 and TRBJ2-2, is KAGVTQTPRYLIKTRGQQVTLSCSPISGHRSVSWYQQTPGQGLQFLFEYFSETQRNKGNFPGRFSGRQFSNSRSEMNVSTLELGDSALYLCASSLVQGTTGELFFGEGSRLTVL.

CDR3 nucleotides: TGTGCCAGCAGTTACTCAAATTGGCAGGGGAGCCAATACGAGCAGTACTTC. It specifies CASSYSNWQGSQYEQYF. The genes are TRBV6-5 and TRBJ2-7; tentative D call: TRBD1 (6 bases). V was shortened by 0 bases and J by 4 bases, with 19 bases between the two germline ends. The CDR3 loop spans 17 amino acids. Germline-derived CDR1 and CDR2 are MNHEY and SVGAGI.

The chain couples TRBV12-3 or TRBV12-4 to TRBJ2-6, with unresolved D. This CDR3 contains 15 residues. Trimming removed 5 bases from V and 0 bases from J, with 8 bases in between. CDR3 amino acids: CASSHRISGANVLTF. The CDR3 nucleotides are TGTGCCAGCAGTCATCGAATCTCTGGGGCCAACGTCCTGACTTTC.

This clonotype turned up a few times. The chain uses TRBV6-2 or TRBV6-3 and TRBJ2-7; TRBD1 matches 7 bases. Germline CDR1 is MNHEY and CDR2 is SVGEGT. The CDR3 sequence is 15 residues long. V lost 5 bases, J lost 5 bases, and 12 bases stayed unmatched. CDR3 loop: CASSDATTGFHEQYF. The CDR3 DNA reads TGTGCCAGCAGTGACGCGACGACAGGGTTCCACGAGCAGTACTTC.

The chain recombines TRBV6-5 with TRBJ1-1; TRBD1 is a possible D gene (5 bases). The CDR3 is made up of 15 amino acids. The V and J ends lost 6 bases and 0 bases respectively, with 14 bases between them. Germline CDR1 reads MNHEY; CDR2 reads SVGAGI. The CDR3 spells CASRTGGGMNTEAFF. The DNA of the CDR3 is TGTGCCAGCAGAACCGGGGGGGGTATGAACACTGAAGCTTTCTTT.

CDR3 nucleotides: TGTGCCAGCAGTGAATGGGGTCTGAAGAACACTGAAGCTTTCTTT. This translates into CASSEWGLKNTEAFF. The chain links TRBV25-1 to TRBJ1-1; D unresolved. This CDR3 has 15 residues. Germline V CDR1 and CDR2: MGHDK, SYGVNS. V was shortened by 1 base and J by 1 base, with 10 bases between the two germline ends.

This clonotype turned up a few times. The V and J genes are TRBV12-3 or TRBV12-4 and TRBJ2-7, with D maybe TRBD2 (5 bases). The V and J ends lost 1 base and 2 bases respectively, with 12 bases between them. CDR3 length equals 15 residues. The CDR3 sequence: CASSLGGPVTYEQYF. CDR3 DNA: TGTGCCAGCAGTTTAGGCGGGCCCGTCACCTACGAGCAGTACTTC.

This clonotype has ten or more counts. This chain's CDR3 is CSVPGQGAHEQYF. DNA of the CDR3: TGCAGCGTCCCGGGACAGGGGGCTCACGAGCAGTACTTC. The chain couples TRBV29-1 to TRBJ2-7; 12 nucleotides match TRBD1. The CDR3 is 13 residues long. Germline trimming cut 6 bases from V and 5 bases from J; bases unmatched to any gene: 5. The germline gives CDR1 SQVTM, CDR2 ANQGSEA.

This clonotype was seen repeatedly, ten times or more. The chain couples TRBV7-2 to TRBJ2-5; D is uncertain. With 3 bases removed from V and 4 bases from J, the gap between germline ends came to 9 bases. From germline, CDR1 is SGHTA and CDR2 FQGNSA. CDR3 length equals 13 residues. The CDR3 DNA reads TGTGCCAGCAGCTTGTTACAGAGAGAGACCCAGTACTTC. As protein: CASSLLQRETQYF.

This clonotype was picked up a small number of times. This chain joins TRBV6-5 and TRBJ2-3, with D perhaps matching TRBD1 or TRBD2 (5 bases each). The V and J ends lost 4 bases and 0 bases respectively, with 11 bases between them. CDR1 is MNHEY and CDR2 is SVGAGI in the germline V gene. The CDR3 is 15 residues long. Here the CDR3 DNA reads TGTGCCAGCAGTTTCGGGACCACAAGCACAGATACGCAGTATTTT. Its protein is CASSFGTTSTDTQYF.

The table lists this clonotype with many counts. This chain's CDR3 is CSARDVSRTEAFF. The CDR3 DNA reads TGCAGTGCTAGAGACGTTTCGCGCACTGAAGCTTTCTTT. The chain carries TRBV20-1 and TRBJ1-1; D gene unclear. The ends were cut back, 0 bases at V and 4 bases at J, with 9 bases in the middle. The CDR3 contains 13 residues. Germline V gene data show CDR1 as DFQATT and CDR2 as SNEGSKA (reference sequence).

V and J are TRBV28 and TRBJ2-1; TRBD1 or TRBD2 may be the D gene (5 bases each). CDR1 and CDR2 (germline): MDHEN, SYDVKM. CDR3 length: 14 residues. V lost 6 bases and J 2 bases, leaving 11 bases between the germline ends. Written as DNA, the CDR3 is TGTGCCAGCAGACCTGGGACCCCCTACAATGAGCAGTTCTTC. It is translated as CASRPGTPYNEQFF. Using reference TRBV28 and TRBJ2-1 for the parts outside the CDR3, the full variable domain is DVKVTQSSRYLVKRTGEKVFLECVQDMDHENMFWYRQDPGLGLRLIYFSYDVKMKEKGDIPEGYSVSREKKERFSLILESASTNQTSMYLCASRPGTPYNEQFFGPGTRLTVL.

This clonotype showed up many times. The chain uses TRBV7-9 and TRBJ2-5; TRBD2 agrees at 8 bases. V was clipped by 5 bases and J by 5 bases; unmatched bases: 13. The CDR3 is made up of 16 amino acids. Germline V lookup: CDR1 SEHNR, CDR2 FQNEAQ (reference sequence). CDR3: CASSPEAGLVFETQYF. CDR3 coding DNA: TGTGCCAGCAGCCCCGAAGCGGGACTAGTCTTCGAGACCCAGTACTTC.